These 22 T cell receptor beta chains were sequenced from one sample in a study of beta chain features in type 1 diabetes. Expressed TCRB transcripts got sequenced, as all isolated RNA was reverse transcribed. This table comes from immunoSEQ multiplex PCR, and its TCRdb copy is limited to in-frame clones, with some not included. Counted here are some 200,000 clones, 16% occurring once; the ten biggest clones make up more than 0.075%. Which antigens these TCRs recognize remains unknown. Study-wide results and limits: Shorter TCRB CDR3s, moderately but significantly so, were found in Type 1 diabetes patients in all four CD4+ subsets.

The sequencing sample was made of naive CD4+ T cells from blood. Every receptor here comes from a man aged 25 to 40 with type 1 diabetes.

This clone has more than one count but fewer than ten. The rearrangement joins TRBV7-9 to TRBJ1-2; D is uncertain. The CDR3 is 12 residues long. The V gene's germline CDR1 is SEHNR and CDR2 FQNEAQ (reference sequence). The V and J ends lost 5 bases and 5 bases respectively, with 9 bases between them. Here the CDR3 reads CASSPTAYGYTF. CDR3 DNA: TGTGCCAGCAGCCCCACAGCTTATGGCTACACCTTC.

The chain combines TRBV9 with TRBJ2-3; tentatively, D is TRBD2 (5 bases). Germline CDR1 and CDR2: SGDLS and YYNGEE. The CDR3 totals 16 residues. The V and J ends lost 4 bases and 1 base respectively, with 16 bases between them. CDR3 coding DNA: TGTGCCAGCAGCCCCCTCGGCCGGGGAGGCACAGATACGCAGTATTTT. It specifies CASSPLGRGGTDTQYF.

The chain employs TRBV27 and TRBJ2-1; 11 nucleotides align to TRBD2. J lost 3 bases, V lost 3 bases, and 1 base had no gene match. CDR1 is MNHEY and CDR2 is SMNVEV in the germline V gene (reference sequence). The CDR3 spans 15 residues. CDR3 nucleotides: TGTGCCAGCAGTTTGGGACTAGCGGTCTACAATGAGCAGTTCTTC. This codes for CASSLGLAVYNEQFF.

V is TRBV7-2 and J is TRBJ1-1, with a weak D call TRBD1 (6 bases). The germline V gene has CDR1 SGHTA and CDR2 FQGNSA. The CDR3 covers 13 residues. Deletions cut 7 bases from V and 2 bases from J, with 11 bases between. The CDR3 protein is CASTPGANTEAFF. CDR3 bases: TGTGCCAGCACCCCAGGGGCAAACACTGAAGCTTTCTTT.

This clone was detected only a few times. The genes are TRBV20-1 and TRBJ2-3; D gene uncertain. CDR3 length equals 11 residues. In germline, CDR1 is DFQATT, CDR2 SNEGSKA (reference sequence). Trimming left V 3 bases short and J 6 bases short, with 7 bases between. The CDR3 DNA sequence: TGCAGTGCTAGTTATGGCGATACGCAGTATTTT. Translating gives CSASYGDTQYF.

The CDR3 coding sequence is TGTGCCAGCAGCCAAGGACAGGGGAGAGGGACCCAGTACTTC. Protein product: CASSQGQGRGTQYF. The V call is TRBV7-9, the J call TRBJ2-5; 9 bases align to TRBD1. V trimming: 5 bases; J trimming: 7 bases; junction bases outside the gene matches: 8. This CDR3 contains 14 residues. Germline loops: CDR1 SEHNR, CDR2 FQNEAQ (reference sequence).

This clone was detected a few times. This rearrangement joins TRBV7-8 to TRBJ1-1; D may be TRBD1 (5 bases). The CDR3 runs 15 residues. Germline CDR1 and CDR2: SGHVS and FQNEAQ. Trimming shortened V by 1 base and J by 4 bases, and 13 bases separated the two germline ends. The CDR3 protein is CASSLVGRGTTEAFF. The CDR3 bases are TGTGCCAGCAGCTTAGTAGGTCGAGGGACCACTGAAGCTTTCTTT.

A few counts support this clone. This chain uses TRBV29-1 with TRBJ2-3, with TRBD1 matching 9 bases. The J segment lost 2 bases and the V segment lost 5 bases, leaving 5 bases of the junction unmatched. Germline CDR1 reads SQVTM; CDR2 reads ANQGSEA. CDR3 length: 14 amino acids. The CDR3 nucleotides read TGCAGCGTTAGAGACAGGGGGAACACAGATACGCAGTATTTT. Protein: CSVRDRGNTDTQYF.

This clone appeared a few times. This chain links TRBV7-2 with TRBJ1-4, with a possible D match to TRBD1 (6 bases). Deletions cut 3 bases from V and 7 bases from J, with 15 bases between. CDR3 length: 15 residues. Germline CDR1 and CDR2: SGHTA and FQGNSA. The CDR3 here is CASSFLGGLGEKLFF. The CDR3 DNA reads TGTGCCAGCAGCTTCCTAGGGGGGCTCGGTGAAAAACTGTTTTTT. Together with reference TRBV7-2 and TRBJ1-4, the CDR3 gives the full variable domain: GAGVSQSPSNKVTEKGKDVELRCDPISGHTALYWYRQSLGQGLEFLIYFQGNSAPDKSGLPSDRFSAERTGGSVSTLTIQRTQQEDSAVYLCASSFLGGLGEKLFFGSGTQLSVL.

This chain uses TRBV4-2 with TRBJ2-3; D gene ambiguous. In germline, CDR1 is LGHNA, CDR2 YNFKEQ. The CDR3 covers 14 residues. The V gene lost 10 bases and the J gene lost 0 bases, with 14 bases spanning the gap. In DNA form, the CDR3 reads TGTGCCACCTCATACTTAGCTAGCACAGATACGCAGTATTTT. The encoded protein is CATSYLASTDTQYF.

The chain has TRBV20-1 and TRBJ1-2; D perhaps matches TRBD1 (5 bases). The CDR3 covers 11 residues. Germline V gives CDR1 DFQATT, CDR2 SNEGSKA (reference sequence). V lost 6 bases, J lost 2 bases, and 7 bases lay in between. The CDR3 sequence is CSARVNYGYTF. As DNA, the CDR3 is TGCAGTGCCAGGGTAAACTATGGCTACACCTTC.

This clone has more than one count but fewer than ten. The genes are TRBV29-1 and TRBJ2-3, with 8 positions matching TRBD2. CDR1 is SQVTM and CDR2 is ANQGSEA in the germline V gene. The CDR3 covers 13 residues. The J segment lost 4 bases and the V segment lost 7 bases, leaving 7 bases of the junction unmatched. The CDR3 sequence: CSASGRAPDTQYF. As DNA, the CDR3 is TGCAGCGCTTCCGGGAGGGCCCCAGATACGCAGTATTTT.

V and J are TRBV27 and TRBJ2-1, with TRBD2 identical over 8 bases. V shed 5 bases and J 8 bases; nucleotides not matched to a gene: 11. The CDR3 totals 15 residues. Germline-derived CDR1 and CDR2 are MNHEY and SMNVEV (reference sequence). CDR3 sequence reads: CASSPRSSGLDEQFF. The CDR3 DNA follows: TGTGCCAGCAGTCCAAGGTCTAGCGGGTTAGATGAGCAGTTCTTC.

V is TRBV28 and J is TRBJ2-7; maybe TRBD2 (6 bases). The germline V and J ends were trimmed by 5 bases and 7 bases, with 9 bases remaining between them. Germline V CDR1 and CDR2: MDHEN, SYDVKM. This CDR3 contains 11 residues. DNA of the CDR3: TGTGCCAGCAGTGACGGACTAGAGCAGTACTTC. Translated: CASSDGLEQYF.

This clone was observed a handful of times. V usage is TRBV6-1 and J usage is TRBJ1-1; D not certain. The CDR3 is 15 amino acids. Germline CDR1 is MNHNS and CDR2 is SASEGT. V was trimmed by 2 bases and J by 0 bases, leaving 10 bases between them. CDR3 amino acids: CASSEYARMNTEAFF. The CDR3 nucleotides are TGTGCCAGCAGTGAATACGCCAGGATGAACACTGAAGCTTTCTTT.

This clone was seen only a few times. The chain uses TRBV6-6 and TRBJ2-7; the D gene is possibly TRBD2 (6 bases). Germline V gene data show CDR1 as MNHNY and CDR2 as SVGAGI (reference sequence). The CDR3 contains 12 residues. Trimming removed 5 bases from V and 3 bases from J, with 8 bases in between. CDR3 loop: CASSATSYEQYF. CDR3 in DNA: TGTGCCAGCAGTGCGACTAGCTACGAGCAGTACTTC.

This clone has just a few counts. The V and J genes are TRBV5-1 and TRBJ2-7, with 10 bases identical to TRBD1. Trimming removed 3 bases from V and 4 bases from J; junction bases left unmatched: 4. The CDR3 spans 14 residues. From germline, CDR1 is SGHRS and CDR2 YFSETQ. CDR3 nucleotides: TGCGCCAGCAGCTCGGGACAGGGGTATTACGAGCAGTACTTC. This translates into CASSSGQGYYEQYF.

This chain links TRBV29-1 with TRBJ1-1; unclear D gene. From germline, CDR1 is SQVTM and CDR2 ANQGSEA. V gave up 0 bases and J gave up 0 bases, with 8 bases separating them. This CDR3 is 14 amino acids long. In nucleotides, the CDR3 is TGCAGCGTTGAAGATCAGAGGGTGAACACTGAAGCTTTCTTT. It is translated as CSVEDQRVNTEAFF.

CDR3 sequence (DNA): TGTGCCAGCTTCGGGACTACCGAAAACATTCAGTACTTC. It encodes CASFGTTENIQYF. The J gene is TRBJ2-4, the V gene TRBV28, with TRBD2 matching over 7 bases. CDR3 length: 13 residues. The germline gives CDR1 MDHEN, CDR2 SYDVKM. V shed 8 bases and J 5 bases; nucleotides not matched to a gene: 6.

This clone has only a few counts. The chain links TRBV7-8 to TRBJ2-1, with D perhaps matching TRBD1 (6 bases). In germline, CDR1 is SGHVS, CDR2 FQNEAQ. This CDR3 region has 12 residues. Between the trimmed V and J ends, which lost 5 bases and 4 bases, there was a span of 6 bases. The CDR3 here is CASSDRYNEQFF. The CDR3 DNA reads TGTGCCAGCAGCGACAGGTACAATGAGCAGTTCTTC.

Only a few counts were recorded for this clone. A read error may account for a junction end that differs from germline. This chain links TRBV7-7 with TRBJ2-1, with 8 bases aligning to TRBD1. Per germline, CDR1 SSHAT and CDR2 FNYEAQ (reference sequence). CDR3 size: 13 residues. CDR3 in amino acids: CASSFGTGNEQFF. DNA of the CDR3: TGTGCTAGCAGCTTCGGGACAGGAAATGAGCAGTTCTTC.

This clone was seen a handful of times. V gene TRBV13 combines with J gene TRBJ1-3, with a possible D match to TRBD1 (6 bases). CDR1 and CDR2 from the germline V gene are PRHDT and FYEKMQ (reference sequence). Trimming took off 5 bases at V and 2 bases at J, with 10 bases between the two ends. The CDR3 has 14 amino acids. CDR3 sequence: CASSLRQAGNTIYF. CDR3 in DNA: TGTGCCAGCAGCCTCCGACAGGCTGGAAACACCATATATTTT.